Detailed here is one TCR beta chain. The data derive from a study of cytomegalovirus exposure and HLA in healthy donors. Researchers ran the PCR with 60 Vbeta and 13 Jbeta primers. Authors' analysis steps: In a later analysis, of roughly 83 million unique beta chains, about 10 million appeared in at least two donors. TCRdb's copy holds only in-frame clones and misses some; the assay was immunoSEQ multiplex PCR. V and J calls and clone size come straight from that table; D and trimming were deduced from the DNA. The sample lists some 110,000 clones; about 70% were seen once. Despite likely unrecorded immune exposures, the donors were nominally healthy at the time of sampling. The TCR was taken from a woman aged 25 to 39 in good health and CMV-seronegative. The sample was PBMCs.

The CDR3, as DNA: TGTGCCAGCAGCTTCAGGGATTACACCGGGGAGCTGTTTTTT. It encodes CASSFRDYTGELFF. The chain joins TRBV7-6 to TRBJ2-2; TRBD1 is a possible D gene (5 bases). With 3 bases removed from V and 3 bases from J, the gap between germline ends came to 8 bases. Germline-derived CDR1 and CDR2 are SGHVS and FNYEAQ. This CDR3 comprises 14 residues.